Presented here are 21 T cell receptor beta chains from one specimen sequenced in a study of shared clonotypes between healthy human individuals. TCRdb's table, derived via immunoSEQ multiplex PCR, lists solely in-frame clones and lacks some. The repertoire consists of millions of clones, with roughly 96% occurring once and the leading ten covering roughly 0.13%. Sequenced sample: naive CD4+ T cells sorted from blood. Subset described: CD45RA+ positively selected. The receptors originated from a man aged 18 to 30 in good health.

This CDR3 reads CASSPAWEARSYEQYF. CDR3 in DNA: TGCGCCAGCAGCCCAGCTTGGGAGGCTCGCTCCTACGAGCAGTACTTC. The chain employs TRBV4-3 and TRBJ2-7; weak D call: TRBD2 (6 bases). The ends were cut back, 4 bases at V and 0 bases at J, with 16 bases in the middle. CDR1 LGHNA and CDR2 YSLEER come from the germline V gene. The CDR3 loop spans 16 amino acids.

The gene calls are TRBV2 and TRBJ2-5; a possible D gene is TRBD1 (6 bases). Germline CDR1 SNHLY, CDR2 FYNNEI. V was cut by 5 bases and J by 4 bases, with 17 bases left in between. The CDR3 consists of 15 residues. Here the CDR3 reads CASSPNSRGLETQYF. In DNA, the CDR3 is TGTGCCAGCAGTCCAAACTCCAGGGGTCTAGAGACCCAGTACTTC.

The CDR3, as DNA: TGTGCCAGTAGTCTCATGATATCAGTGACCGGGGAGCTGTTTTTT. It encodes CASSLMISVTGELFF. This chain uses TRBV19 with TRBJ2-2, with D hard to call. Germline CDR1 is LNHDA and CDR2 is SQIVND (reference sequence). The CDR3 covers 15 residues. V gave up 5 bases and J gave up 5 bases, with 15 bases separating them.

Here the CDR3 DNA reads TGTGCCAGCGCGATCGGAGCGGGAGCTAGCACAGATACGCAGTATTTT. Protein product: CASAIGAGASTDTQYF. The J gene is TRBJ2-3, the V gene TRBV6-6, with TRBD2 identical over 8 bases. Losses at the gene ends were 8 bases for V and 0 bases for J; bases not matched to a gene: 10. Germline CDR1 reads MNHNY; CDR2 reads SVGAGI (reference sequence). This CDR3 region has 16 residues.

The chain uses TRBV18 and TRBJ1-4; unclear D gene. Trimming left V 4 bases short and J 5 bases short, with 8 bases between. CDR3 size: 13 residues. Germline-derived CDR1 and CDR2 are KGHSH and LQKENI. The DNA of the CDR3 is TGTGCCAGCTCACGCGGAGGGAATGAAAAACTGTTTTTT. Amino acids: CASSRGGNEKLFF.

The sample holds a few counts of this clone. Other DNA sequences from this sample encode an identical CDR3 as well. This chain joins TRBV20-1 and TRBJ2-7; D not certain. Trimming pared 0 bases from V and 3 bases from J, leaving 3 bases between. The CDR3 totals 11 residues. Germline loops: CDR1 DFQATT, CDR2 SNEGSKA (reference sequence). Written as DNA, the CDR3 is TGCAGTGCTAGAGATAACTACGAGCAGTACTTC. Protein sequence: CSARDNYEQYF.

As concerns this clone: This sequence may be a read error, since a much larger clone differs from it by one base. This specimen includes other DNA sequences encoding the same CDR3. The chain carries TRBV7-2 and TRBJ2-7, with 7 positions matching TRBD1. V shed 4 bases and J 3 bases; nucleotides not matched to a gene: 6. The CDR3 is 14 residues long. From germline, CDR1 is SGHTA and CDR2 FQGNSA. CDR3: CASSSGTVLYEQYF. The CDR3 DNA is TGTGCCAGCAGCTCCGGGACAGTCCTCTACGAGCAGTACTTC. The whole variable domain, filled in from reference TRBV7-2 and TRBJ2-7, reads GAGVSQSPSNKVTEKGKDVELRCDPISGHTALYWYRQSLGQGLEFLIYFQGNSAPDKSGLPSDRFSAERTGGSVSTLTIQRTQQEDSAVYLCASSSGTVLYEQYFGPGTRLTVT.

The genes are TRBV19 and TRBJ2-5; D is unclear. Germline assignment: CDR1 LNHDA and CDR2 SQIVND (reference sequence). The V end was cut by 4 bases, the J end by 2 bases, with 11 bases between. The CDR3 loop spans 14 amino acids. CDR3 in DNA: TGTGCCAGTAGTACCGCGTCTAGGCAAGAGACCCAGTACTTC. Translation gives CASSTASRQETQYF. The full variable domain, rest sourced from reference TRBV19 and TRBJ2-5, is DGGITQSPKYLFRKEGQNVTLSCEQNLNHDAMYWYRQDPGQGLRLIYYSQIVNDFQKGDIAEGYSVSREKKESFPLTVTSAQKNPTAFYLCASSTASRQETQYFGPGTRLLVL.

The chain links TRBV6-1 to TRBJ1-5, with D perhaps matching TRBD1 (5 bases). From germline, CDR1 is MNHNS and CDR2 SASEGT. With 0 bases removed from V and 7 bases from J, the gap between germline ends came to 16 bases. The CDR3 extends over 16 amino acids. The CDR3 nucleotides are TGTGCCAGCAGTGAAGCTCGCAGGGAGCCATCACAGCCCCAGCATTTT. Protein product: CASSEARREPSQPQHF.

The V call is TRBV27, the J call TRBJ2-7, with 10 bases that match TRBD1. The CDR3 has 16 residues. Germline V gene data show CDR1 as MNHEY and CDR2 as SMNVEV (reference sequence). V dropped 6 bases and J dropped 6; count of bases not matched to a gene: 14. CDR3 bases: TGTGCCAGCAGCTCCCGGGACAGGGGCCCCCTGAGCGAGCAGTACTTC. Its protein is CASSSRDRGPLSEQYF.

This clone came up once. The J gene is TRBJ1-5, the V gene TRBV6-1, with D possibly TRBD1 on 6 matching bases. Germline values: CDR1 MNHNS, CDR2 SASEGT. CDR3 length: 14 residues. The V and J ends lost 3 bases and 7 bases respectively, with 13 bases between them. The CDR3 reads CASSDQAGAQPQHF. The CDR3, as DNA: TGTGCCAGCAGTGATCAAGCAGGGGCCCAGCCCCAGCATTTT.

The CDR3 DNA reads as TGTGCCAGCTCACCACCGGCCAACCAAGAGACCCAGTACTTC. This gives the protein CASSPPANQETQYF. The chain combines TRBV18 with TRBJ2-5; D is uncertain. This CDR3 has 14 residues. Germline assignment: CDR1 KGHSH and CDR2 LQKENI. The V end lost 0 bases, the J end lost 0 bases, and 5 bases lay between the germline ends.

The V call is TRBV27, the J call TRBJ1-4, with TRBD1 identical over 9 bases. V was clipped by 6 bases and J by 5 bases; unmatched bases: 7. Germline V CDR1 and CDR2: MNHEY, SMNVEV (reference sequence). The CDR3 covers 15 residues. CDR3 coding DNA: TGTGCCAGCAGATTTCGGACAGGGGTAAATGAAAAACTGTTTTTT. This gives the protein CASRFRTGVNEKLFF.

The chain has TRBV2 and TRBJ2-7; 7 nucleotides agree with TRBD2. The CDR3 covers 14 residues. The germline CDR1 and CDR2 sequences are SNHLY and FYNNEI. Germline trimming cut 1 base from V and 6 bases from J; bases unmatched to any gene: 6. The chain's CDR3 is CASSEGTAGVEQYF. CDR3 DNA sequence: TGTGCCAGCAGTGAAGGAACTGCGGGAGTCGAGCAGTACTTC.

The chain couples TRBV7-2 to TRBJ1-2, with a possible D match to TRBD1 (5 bases). Germline V gives CDR1 SGHTA, CDR2 FQGNSA. V lost 5 bases, J lost 3 bases, and 16 bases lay in between. CDR3 length: 15 amino acids. In DNA, the CDR3 is TGTGCCAGCAGCATGGGGCCAGGGCCCTACTATGGCTACACCTTC. This gives the protein CASSMGPGPYYGYTF.

The chain recombines TRBV23-1 with TRBJ1-5; D ambiguous. TRBV23-1 is marked as an open reading frame, function uncertain. The CDR3 is 14 amino acids. The V gene lost 4 bases and the J gene lost 0 bases, with 7 bases spanning the gap. The CDR3 spells CASSRGDSNQPQHF. Written as DNA, the CDR3 is TGCGCCAGCAGTCGGGGAGATAGCAATCAGCCCCAGCATTTT.

The chain uses TRBV5-1 and TRBJ1-6, with D possibly matching TRBD1 (6 bases). CDR1 is SGHRS, CDR2 YFSETQ, per germline. V shed 0 bases and J shed 7 bases, with 11 bases lying between them. There are 15 residues in the CDR3. The CDR3 protein is CASSLEPGVNSPLHF. The DNA of the CDR3 is TGCGCCAGCAGCTTGGAGCCAGGGGTAAATTCACCCCTCCACTTT.

The chain couples TRBV11-2 to TRBJ2-1; D is uncertain. Deletions cut 5 bases from V and 4 bases from J, with 9 bases between. The CDR3 consists of 13 residues. Germline-derived CDR1 and CDR2 are SGHAT and FQNNGV. CDR3 coding DNA: TGTGCCAGCAGCCCAGGATATTACAATGAGCAGTTCTTC. As protein: CASSPGYYNEQFF.

In the case of this clone: Other DNA sequences of this sample code for an identical CDR3. This chain joins TRBV30 and TRBJ2-7, with TRBD2 matching 12 bases. This CDR3 is built from 15 residues. Germline V gene data show CDR1 as GTSNPN and CDR2 as SVGIG (reference sequence). The junction had 3 bases not matched to a gene; V was cut back by 2 bases and J by 1 base. CDR3 nucleotides: TGTGCCTGGAGTCCCGGACTAGCGGGATCCTACGAGCAGTACTTC. As protein: CAWSPGLAGSYEQYF. Complete variable domain (other parts from reference TRBV30 and TRBJ2-7): SQTIHQWPATLVQPVGSPLSLECTVEGTSNPNLYWYRQAAGRGLQLLFYSVGIGQISSEVPQNLSASRPQDRQFILSSKKLLLSDSGFYLCAWSPGLAGSYEQYFGPGTRLTVT.

The rearrangement joins TRBV29-1 to TRBJ2-7; D may be TRBD1 (7 bases). Germline CDR1 is SQVTM and CDR2 is ANQGSEA. CDR3 length: 14 residues. V lost 4 bases and J 4 bases, leaving 17 bases between the germline ends. The CDR3 here is CSVVSAGGYYEQYF. In DNA form, the CDR3 reads TGCAGCGTTGTTTCGGCAGGGGGGTATTACGAGCAGTACTTC.

The rearrangement links TRBV13 to TRBJ2-1; 10 positions agree with TRBD2. CDR3 length: 13 residues. Looked up from germline, CDR1 is PRHDT and CDR2 is FYEKMQ (reference sequence). Trimming cost V 7 bases and J 5 bases; bases outside gene matches: 2. The CDR3 coding sequence is TGTGCCAGCATCAGCGGGAGGGACAATGAGCAGTTCTTC. Translation: CASISGRDNEQFF.